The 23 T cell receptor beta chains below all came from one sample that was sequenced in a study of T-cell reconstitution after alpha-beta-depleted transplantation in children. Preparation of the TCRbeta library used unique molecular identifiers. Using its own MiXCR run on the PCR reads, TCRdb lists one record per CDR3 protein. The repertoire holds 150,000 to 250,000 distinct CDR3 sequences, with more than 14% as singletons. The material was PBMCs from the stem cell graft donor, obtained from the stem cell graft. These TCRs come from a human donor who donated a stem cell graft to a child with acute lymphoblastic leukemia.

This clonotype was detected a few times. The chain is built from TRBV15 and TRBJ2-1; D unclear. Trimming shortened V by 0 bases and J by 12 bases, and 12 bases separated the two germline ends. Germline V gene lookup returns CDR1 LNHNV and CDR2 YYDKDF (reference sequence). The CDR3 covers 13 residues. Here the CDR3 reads CATSRDPTPSQFF. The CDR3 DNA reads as TGTGCCACCAGCAGAGACCCGACACCGTCGCAGTTCTTC.

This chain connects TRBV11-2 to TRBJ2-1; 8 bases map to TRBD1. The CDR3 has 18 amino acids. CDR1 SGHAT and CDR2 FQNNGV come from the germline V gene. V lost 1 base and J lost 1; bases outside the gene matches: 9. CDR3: CASSLVWDRRGSYNEQFF. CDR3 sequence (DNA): TGTGCCAGCAGCTTAGTGTGGGACAGGCGCGGTTCCTACAATGAGCAGTTCTTC.

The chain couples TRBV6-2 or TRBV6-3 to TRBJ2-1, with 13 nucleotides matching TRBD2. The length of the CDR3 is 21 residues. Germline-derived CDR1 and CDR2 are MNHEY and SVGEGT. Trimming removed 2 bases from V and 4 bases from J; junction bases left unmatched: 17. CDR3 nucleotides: TGTGCCAGCAGTTACAGGATACCCGGGACTAGCGGGGACATACGGTACAATGAGCAGTTCTTC. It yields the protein CASSYRIPGTSGDIRYNEQFF.

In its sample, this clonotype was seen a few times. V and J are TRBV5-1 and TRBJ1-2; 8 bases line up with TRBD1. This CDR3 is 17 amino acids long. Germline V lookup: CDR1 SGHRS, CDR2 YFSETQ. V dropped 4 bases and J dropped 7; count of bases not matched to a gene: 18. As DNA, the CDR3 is TGCGCCAGCAGCCCCACCCCTGATTCGGGGCAGGGGGCTGGCTACACCTTC. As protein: CASSPTPDSGQGAGYTF.

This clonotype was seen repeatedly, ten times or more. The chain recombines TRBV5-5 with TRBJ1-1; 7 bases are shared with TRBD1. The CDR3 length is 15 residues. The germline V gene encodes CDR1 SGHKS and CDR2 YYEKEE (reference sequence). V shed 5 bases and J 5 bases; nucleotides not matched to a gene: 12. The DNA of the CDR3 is TGTGCCAGCAGATTCCTCACAGGGGACTGGACTGAAGCTTTCTTT. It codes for CASRFLTGDWTEAFF.

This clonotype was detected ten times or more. The CDR3 DNA is TGCAGCGTTGGTGTCGGGGCGGGAGGGCTTAACAATGAGCAGTTCTTC. Its translation is CSVGVGAGGLNNEQFF. The V call is TRBV29-1, the J call TRBJ2-1; 9 bases map to TRBD2. The CDR3 spans 16 residues. V shed 4 bases and J 5 bases; nucleotides not matched to a gene: 12. CDR1 and CDR2 from the germline V gene are SQVTM and ANQGSEA.

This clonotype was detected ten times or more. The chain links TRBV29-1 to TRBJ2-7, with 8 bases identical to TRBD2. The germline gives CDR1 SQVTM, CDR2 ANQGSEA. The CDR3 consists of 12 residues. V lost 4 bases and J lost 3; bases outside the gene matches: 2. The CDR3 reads CSVAGGGYEQYF. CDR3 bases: TGCAGCGTTGCCGGGGGGGGCTACGAGCAGTACTTC.

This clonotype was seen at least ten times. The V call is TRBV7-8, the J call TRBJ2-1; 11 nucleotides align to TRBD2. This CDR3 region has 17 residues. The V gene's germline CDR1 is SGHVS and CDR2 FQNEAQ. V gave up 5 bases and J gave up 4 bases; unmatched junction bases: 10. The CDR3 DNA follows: TGTGCCAGCAGCGTGCTCACCGGGACTAGCGGATACAATGAGCAGTTCTTC. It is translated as CASSVLTGTSGYNEQFF.

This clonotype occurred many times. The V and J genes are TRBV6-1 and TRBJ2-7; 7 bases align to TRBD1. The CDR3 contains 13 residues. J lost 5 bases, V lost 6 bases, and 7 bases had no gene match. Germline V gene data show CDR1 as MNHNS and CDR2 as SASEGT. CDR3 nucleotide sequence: TGTGCCAGCAGGAAGGCAGGGGGTGACGAGCAGTACTTC. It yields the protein CASRKAGGDEQYF.

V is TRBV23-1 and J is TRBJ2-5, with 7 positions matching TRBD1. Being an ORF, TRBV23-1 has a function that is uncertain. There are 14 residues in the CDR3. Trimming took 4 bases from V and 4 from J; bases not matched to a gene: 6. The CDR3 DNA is TGCGCCAGCAGTCTTTCGGACAGGCGAGAGACCCAGTACTTC. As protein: CASSLSDRRETQYF.

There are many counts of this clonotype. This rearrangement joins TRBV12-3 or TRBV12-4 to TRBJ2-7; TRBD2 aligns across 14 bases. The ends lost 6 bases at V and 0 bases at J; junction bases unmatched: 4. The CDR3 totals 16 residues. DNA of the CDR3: TGTGCCAGCAGGGGACTAGCGGGAGTGGGCTCCTACGAGCAGTACTTC. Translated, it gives CASRGLAGVGSYEQYF.

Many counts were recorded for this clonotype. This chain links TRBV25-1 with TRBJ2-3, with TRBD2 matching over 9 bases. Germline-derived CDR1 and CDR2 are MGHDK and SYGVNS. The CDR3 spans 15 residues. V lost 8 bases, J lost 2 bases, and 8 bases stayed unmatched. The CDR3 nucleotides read TGTGCCAGCTGGGATAGCGGGAGACCCACAGATACGCAGTATTTT. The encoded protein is CASWDSGRPTDTQYF.

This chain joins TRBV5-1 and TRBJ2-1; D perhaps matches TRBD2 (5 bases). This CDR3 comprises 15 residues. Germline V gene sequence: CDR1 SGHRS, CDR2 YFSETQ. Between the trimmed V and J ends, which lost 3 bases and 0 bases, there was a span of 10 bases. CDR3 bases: TGCGCCAGCAGCTACGGGGTTAGCTCCTACAATGAGCAGTTCTTC. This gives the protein CASSYGVSSYNEQFF.

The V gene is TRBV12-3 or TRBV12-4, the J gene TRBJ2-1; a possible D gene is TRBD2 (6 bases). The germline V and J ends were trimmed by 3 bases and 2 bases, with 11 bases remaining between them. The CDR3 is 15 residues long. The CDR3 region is CASSFGEAPYNEQFF. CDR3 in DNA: TGTGCCAGCAGTTTCGGGGAGGCCCCCTACAATGAGCAGTTCTTC.

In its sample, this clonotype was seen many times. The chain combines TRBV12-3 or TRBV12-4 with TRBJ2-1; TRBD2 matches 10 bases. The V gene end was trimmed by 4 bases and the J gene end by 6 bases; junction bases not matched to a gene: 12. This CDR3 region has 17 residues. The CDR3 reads CASSSHVLAGVVNEQFF. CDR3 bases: TGTGCCAGCAGTTCCCACGTCCTAGCGGGAGTCGTCAATGAGCAGTTCTTC.

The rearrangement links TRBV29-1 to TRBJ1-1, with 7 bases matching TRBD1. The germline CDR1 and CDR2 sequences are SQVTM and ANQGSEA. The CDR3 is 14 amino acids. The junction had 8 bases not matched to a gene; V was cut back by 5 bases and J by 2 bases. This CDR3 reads CSVKVTGDNTEAFF. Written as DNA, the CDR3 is TGCAGCGTTAAGGTTACAGGGGACAACACTGAAGCTTTCTTT. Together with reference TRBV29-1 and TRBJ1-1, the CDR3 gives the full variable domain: SAVISQKPSRDICQRGTSLTIQCQVDSQVTMMFWYRQQPGQSLTLIATANQGSEATYESGFVIDKFPISRPNLTFSTLTVSNMSPEDSSIYLCSVKVTGDNTEAFFGQGTRLTVV.

The CDR3 spells CASSLADSDGAQYF. The DNA for the CDR3 is TGCGCCAGCAGCTTGGCTGACTCAGACGGGGCCCAGTACTTC. This chain uses TRBV5-1 with TRBJ2-5, with D perhaps matching TRBD2 (5 bases). The V gene lost 0 bases and the J gene lost 9 bases, with 15 bases spanning the gap. The CDR3 has 14 residues. The germline CDR1 and CDR2 sequences are SGHRS and YFSETQ.

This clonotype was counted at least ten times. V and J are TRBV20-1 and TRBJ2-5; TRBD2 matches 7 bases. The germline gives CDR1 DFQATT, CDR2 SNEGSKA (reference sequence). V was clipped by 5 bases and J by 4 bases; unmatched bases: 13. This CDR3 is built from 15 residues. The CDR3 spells CSAGSSGTNSETQYF. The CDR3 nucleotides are TGCAGTGCTGGAAGCTCTGGGACTAATTCAGAGACCCAGTACTTC.

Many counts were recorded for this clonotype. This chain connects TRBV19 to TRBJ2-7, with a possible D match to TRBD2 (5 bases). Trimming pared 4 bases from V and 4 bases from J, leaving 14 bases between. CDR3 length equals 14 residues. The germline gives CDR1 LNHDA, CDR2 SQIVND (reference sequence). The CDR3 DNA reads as TGTGCCAGTAGTAGTCGGGGTTCCCTATACGAGCAGTACTTC. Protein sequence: CASSSRGSLYEQYF.

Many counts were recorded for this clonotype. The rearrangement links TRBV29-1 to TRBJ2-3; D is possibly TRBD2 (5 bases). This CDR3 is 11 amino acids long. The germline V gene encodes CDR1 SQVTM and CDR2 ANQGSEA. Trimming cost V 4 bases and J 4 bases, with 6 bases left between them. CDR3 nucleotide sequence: TGCAGCGTTGGGAGGCCAGATACGCAGTATTTT. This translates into CSVGRPDTQYF.

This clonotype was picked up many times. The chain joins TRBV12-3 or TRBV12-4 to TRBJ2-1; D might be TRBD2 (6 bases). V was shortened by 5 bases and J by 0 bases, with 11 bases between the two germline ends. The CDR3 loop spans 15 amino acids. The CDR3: CASSDRDFSYNEQFF. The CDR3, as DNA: TGTGCCAGCAGTGACCGGGACTTCTCCTACAATGAGCAGTTCTTC.

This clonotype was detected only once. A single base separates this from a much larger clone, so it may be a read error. CDR3 loop: CASSKYERNTEAFF. CDR3 coding DNA: TGTGCCAGCAGCAAGTACGAGAGGAACACTGAAGCTTTCTTT. The rearrangement links TRBV7-9 to TRBJ1-1; no clear D gene. This CDR3 contains 14 residues. Trimming cost V 5 bases and J 1 base, with 11 bases left between them. Per germline, CDR1 SEHNR and CDR2 FQNEAQ (reference sequence).

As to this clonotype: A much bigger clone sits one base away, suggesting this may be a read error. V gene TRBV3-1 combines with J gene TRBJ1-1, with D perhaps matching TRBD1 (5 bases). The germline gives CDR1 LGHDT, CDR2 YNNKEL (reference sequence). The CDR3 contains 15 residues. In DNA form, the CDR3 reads TGTGCCAGCAACCAAGATTGGGGGGGGAACACTGAAGCTTTCTTT. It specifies CASNQDWGGNTEAFF.